This T cell receptor beta chain came from a study of T cells in localized non-small cell lung cancer. Regarding the study as a whole: A median roughly 57 of the top 100 tumor clones appeared in adjacent lung.

As to this clone: Its specificity is not known.

TCRdb's table, derived via immunoSEQ multiplex PCR, lists solely in-frame clones and lacks some. In the table there are 8,500 to 13,000 clones, 60% to 75% of which are singletons. Germline V gene data show CDR1 as MNHEY and CDR2 as SVGAGI. The CDR3 totals 13 residues. Trimming stripped 0 bases from V and 6 bases from J, with 8 bases between. Sample: peripheral blood, taken before any cancer treatment. This clonotype was sampled from a male donor aged 60 or over with stage I lung adenocarcinoma. The chain recombines TRBV6-5 with TRBJ1-2; no definite D call. The CDR3 DNA is TGTGCCAGCAGTTACTCCCGGAGGGATGGCTACACCTTC. It specifies CASSYSRRDGYTF.